These 30 T cell receptor beta chains were all obtained from the same sample, sequenced in a study of cytomegalovirus exposure and HLA in healthy donors. The PCR had 60 Vbeta and 13 Jbeta primers. Using immunoSEQ multiplex PCR, the repertoire was profiled, and TCRdb retains in-frame clones only, with some absent. Of approximately 200,000 clones in the sample, 78% were seen once. The specimen sequenced was PBMCs. The receptors stem from a woman aged 25 to 39 in good health and CMV-seropositive.

V is TRBV7-2 and J is TRBJ2-3; no definite D call. Deletions cut 1 base from V and 6 bases from J, with 20 bases between. This CDR3 contains 17 residues. Germline CDR1 SGHTA, CDR2 FQGNSA. DNA for the CDR3: TGTGCCAGCAGCTTAGGCCGTGGGCTGCCCCAGATTGATACGCAGTATTTT. Its protein is CASSLGRGLPQIDTQYF. Complete variable domain (other parts from reference TRBV7-2 and TRBJ2-3): GAGVSQSPSNKVTEKGKDVELRCDPISGHTALYWYRQSLGQGLEFLIYFQGNSAPDKSGLPSDRFSAERTGGSVSTLTIQRTQQEDSAVYLCASSLGRGLPQIDTQYFGPGTRLTVL.

The J gene is TRBJ1-4, the V gene TRBV2, with D perhaps TRBD1 (6 bases). V was shortened by 7 bases and J by 7 bases, with 16 bases between the two germline ends. The CDR3 has 14 residues. Germline-derived CDR1 and CDR2 are SNHLY and FYNNEI. CDR3 protein: CASISGAWTEKLFF. The CDR3, as DNA: TGTGCCAGCATATCAGGGGCTTGGACTGAAAAACTGTTTTTT.

On this clone: A read error may account for a junction end that differs from germline. This sequence joins TRBV7-9 and TRBJ2-5; 9 bases are shared with TRBD1. Germline assignment: CDR1 SEHNR and CDR2 FQNEAQ (reference sequence). The CDR3 runs to 14 residues. CDR3 residues: CSSTNRGRGETQYF. For the CDR3, the DNA is TGTTCCAGCACCAACAGGGGGCGCGGGGAGACCCAGTACTTC.

This clone was counted a single time. This sequence joins TRBV15 and TRBJ1-3; D gene uncertain. The CDR3 is 11 amino acids. The germline CDR1 and CDR2 sequences are LNHNV and YYDKDF (reference sequence). V gave up 11 bases and J gave up 4 bases, with 9 bases separating them. CDR3 sequence reads: CASRFGNTIYF. The CDR3 DNA reads TGTGCCTCGCGGTTCGGAAACACCATATATTTT.

This chain joins TRBV29-1 and TRBJ1-1, with D hard to call. Germline V gene data show CDR1 as SQVTM and CDR2 as ANQGSEA. Trimming left V 3 bases short and J 0 bases short, with 8 bases between. This CDR3 region has 13 residues. CDR3 coding DNA: TGCAGCGTTGAGGGCAACATGAACACTGAAGCTTTCTTT. It translates to CSVEGNMNTEAFF.

This clone was seen more than once but under ten times. The J gene is TRBJ1-1, the V gene TRBV5-4; D is uncertain. The V end lost 4 bases, the J end lost 0 bases, and 7 bases lay between the germline ends. CDR1 SGHNT and CDR2 YYREEE come from the germline V gene (reference sequence). The CDR3 runs to 13 residues. The CDR3 DNA reads TGTGCCAGCAGCCCTTCCGTGAACACTGAAGCTTTCTTT. Translation gives CASSPSVNTEAFF.

This chain joins TRBV6-1 and TRBJ1-1, with D possibly matching TRBD1 (5 bases). With 6 bases removed from V and 4 bases from J, the gap between germline ends came to 15 bases. CDR1 is MNHNS, CDR2 SASEGT, per germline. The CDR3 totals 14 residues. CDR3: CASRRTGVFTEAFF. The CDR3 coding sequence is TGTGCCAGCAGAAGAACAGGAGTCTTCACTGAAGCTTTCTTT.

CDR3 sequence: CASSAPQSGNTIYF. The CDR3 nucleotides are TGTGCCAGCAGCGCACCACAGAGCGGAAACACCATATATTTT. The chain links TRBV5-5 to TRBJ1-3, with D unclear. This CDR3 has 14 amino acids. Germline loops: CDR1 SGHKS, CDR2 YYEKEE (reference sequence). V was trimmed by 4 bases and J by 4 bases, leaving 12 bases between them.

This clone was counted once. The junction and the germline gene differ at one end; a read error may be behind it. The chain has TRBV7-7 and TRBJ2-1, with 10 bases lining up with TRBD2. The germline CDR1 and CDR2 sequences are SSHAT and FNYEAQ (reference sequence). The CDR3 is made up of 17 amino acids. This CDR3 is CASSRLLQRGGWNEQFF. The CDR3 DNA reads as TGTGCTAGCAGCCGATTACTACAGCGGGGGGGGTGGAATGAGCAGTTCTTC.

This chain connects TRBV7-2 to TRBJ2-3; 8 nucleotides align to TRBD2. There are 15 residues in the CDR3. With V trimmed by 2 bases and J by 2 bases, 3 bases remained unmatched. CDR1 is SGHTA, CDR2 FQGNSA, per germline. The CDR3 sequence: CASSLTGGFTDTQYF. Written as DNA, the CDR3 is TGTGCCAGCAGCTTAACGGGGGGGTTCACAGATACGCAGTATTTT.

V gene TRBV7-9 combines with J gene TRBJ1-1; 8 nucleotides line up with TRBD1. Germline V lookup: CDR1 SEHNR, CDR2 FQNEAQ (reference sequence). J was trimmed by 5 bases and V by 2 bases; bases with no gene match: 7. The CDR3 is made up of 15 amino acids. The CDR3 DNA reads TGTGCCAGCAGCTTACAGCAGGGGGCTAAGACTGAAGCTTTCTTT. Translation gives CASSLQQGAKTEAFF.

The V and J genes are TRBV28 and TRBJ1-5, with D tentatively TRBD1 (5 bases). This CDR3 region has 14 residues. Germline V gene data show CDR1 as MDHEN and CDR2 as SYDVKM. V dropped 6 bases and J dropped 7 bases, with 16 bases sitting between them. CDR3 residues: CASSLSRAGQPQHF. CDR3 DNA sequence: TGTGCCAGCAGCCTTTCCAGGGCGGGGCAGCCCCAGCATTTT.

This clone has only one observation. The gene calls are TRBV13 and TRBJ2-7; D is unresolved. CDR3 length: 13 amino acids. Germline V gene data show CDR1 as PRHDT and CDR2 as FYEKMQ (reference sequence). V dropped 3 bases and J dropped 2 bases, with 8 bases sitting between them. CDR3 in DNA: TGTGCCAGCAGCTTGGGCAGGACCTACGAGCAGTACTTC. This sequence encodes CASSLGRTYEQYF.

The rearrangement links TRBV19 to TRBJ1-2; 9 bases line up with TRBD1. The CDR3 consists of 14 residues. Germline V gene lookup returns CDR1 LNHDA and CDR2 SQIVND (reference sequence). Germline trimming cut 1 base from V and 3 bases from J; bases unmatched to any gene: 0. This CDR3 is CASSIGDRDYGYTF. The CDR3 DNA is TGTGCCAGTAGTATAGGGGACAGGGACTATGGCTACACCTTC.

This chain uses TRBV11-2 with TRBJ2-5, with D tentatively TRBD2 (5 bases). CDR1 and CDR2 (germline): SGHAT, FQNNGV. The CDR3 is 14 residues long. The ends were cut back, 2 bases at V and 5 bases at J, with 12 bases in the middle. CDR3 in amino acids: CASSLNRGGETQYF. The CDR3 DNA reads as TGTGCCAGCAGCTTAAATCGGGGTGGGGAGACCCAGTACTTC.

This chain uses TRBV19 with TRBJ1-4, with D uncertain. The CDR3 length is 19 residues. Germline loops: CDR1 LNHDA, CDR2 SQIVND (reference sequence). Trimming took off 8 bases at V and 4 bases at J, with 29 bases between the two ends. CDR3 sequence (DNA): TGTGCCAGTCGATCGACGAGGGTATTAGGTCGAAGGGATAATGAAAAACTGTTTTTT. Protein product: CASRSTRVLGRRDNEKLFF.

The rearrangement links TRBV28 to TRBJ2-2, with 10 bases matching TRBD1. V shed 4 bases, J shed 3 bases, and the junction held 2 bases outside the gene matches. The CDR3 is 15 amino acids. Germline V CDR1 and CDR2: MDHEN, SYDVKM. In nucleotides, the CDR3 is TGTGCCAGCAGTTCGGGGACAGGGGACACCGGGGAGCTGTTTTTT. It codes for CASSSGTGDTGELFF.

This clone has only a few counts. The chain couples TRBV7-9 to TRBJ1-4; 9 bases agree with TRBD1. Per germline, CDR1 SEHNR and CDR2 FQNEAQ (reference sequence). This CDR3 contains 17 residues. After removal of 3 bases from V and 8 bases from J, the junction contained 13 bases not matched to a gene. DNA of the CDR3: TGTGCCAGCAGCTTCCGGGACAGGGTAACATTAGGGGAAAAACTGTTTTTT. Translated, it gives CASSFRDRVTLGEKLFF.

The J gene is TRBJ2-2, the V gene TRBV4-1; the D gene is possibly TRBD1 (7 bases). V lost 3 bases and J lost 6, with 14 bases in between. Germline loops: CDR1 MGHRA, CDR2 YSYEKL. CDR3 length: 15 amino acids. This chain's CDR3 is CASSQAGQRAGELFF. The DNA for the CDR3 is TGCGCCAGCAGCCAGGCGGGACAGCGGGCCGGGGAGCTGTTTTTT.

This clone was observed a single time. J is TRBJ2-3 and V is TRBV28, with TRBD2 matching over 14 bases. Germline-derived CDR1 and CDR2 are MDHEN and SYDVKM. Trimming at V came to 5 bases and at J to 7 bases, leaving 5 bases not matched to a gene. CDR3 size: 15 residues. CDR3 loop: CASSLRTSGRNTQYF. The CDR3 coding sequence is TGTGCCAGCAGTCTCCGGACTAGCGGGAGGAATACGCAGTATTTT.

The rearrangement links TRBV4-3 to TRBJ2-7, with 11 bases matching TRBD1. CDR1 and CDR2 (germline): LGHNA, YSLEER. This CDR3 comprises 14 residues. The trim removed 3 bases at V and 2 bases at J, leaving 0 bases unmatched. CDR3 coding DNA: TGCGCCAGCAGCCAGGACAGGGGGCCCTACGAGCAGTACTTC. This sequence encodes CASSQDRGPYEQYF.

The chain links TRBV19 to TRBJ2-1; D is possibly TRBD2 (5 bases). Trimming pared 5 bases from V and 2 bases from J, leaving 7 bases between. CDR1 and CDR2 (germline): LNHDA, SQIVND (reference sequence). This CDR3 has 13 amino acids. The CDR3 region has the DNA TGTGCCAGTAGTCACGGGACCTACAATGAGCAGTTCTTC. Its protein is CASSHGTYNEQFF.

This clone occurred once. The chain recombines TRBV5-1 with TRBJ2-1, with D possibly TRBD2 on 6 matching bases. The germline gives CDR1 SGHRS, CDR2 YFSETQ. Trimming removed 4 bases from V and 6 bases from J, with 14 bases in between. This CDR3 region has 14 residues. CDR3 in amino acids: CASSAGLSGNEQFF. DNA of the CDR3: TGCGCCAGCAGCGCGGGACTCTCAGGCAATGAGCAGTTCTTC.

The V gene is TRBV27, the J gene TRBJ2-5, with D unresolved. CDR3 length equals 14 residues. Germline V CDR1 and CDR2: MNHEY, SMNVEV (reference sequence). V was trimmed by 7 bases and J by 6 bases, leaving 18 bases between them. The CDR3 region has the DNA TGTGCCAGCAAACCATTAGTGGGCGCACAGACCCAGTACTTC. Amino acids: CASKPLVGAQTQYF.

The chain has TRBV6-5 and TRBJ2-1; no clear D. The CDR3 totals 13 residues. Trimming took off 0 bases at V and 9 bases at J, with 9 bases between the two ends. Germline loops: CDR1 MNHEY, CDR2 SVGAGI. The CDR3 coding sequence is TGTGCCAGCAGTTACTCGAACGGTTGTGAGCAGTTCTTC. Protein sequence: CASSYSNGCEQFF.

As for this clone: At one end the junction does not follow the germline gene, possibly because of a read error. This chain links TRBV7-6 with TRBJ2-2, with a tentative D call TRBD2 (5 bases). This CDR3 spans 14 amino acids. Per germline, CDR1 SGHVS and CDR2 FNYEAQ. For the CDR3, the DNA is TGTGCCAGCAGCTTAGTATCTTACACCGGGGAGCTGCTTTTT. Its translation is CASSLVSYTGELLF.

The J gene is TRBJ2-7, the V gene TRBV5-4; 9 positions agree with TRBD1. Per germline, CDR1 SGHNT and CDR2 YYREEE (reference sequence). The V segment lost 1 base and the J segment 1 base; nucleotides outside the gene matches: 3. The CDR3 is made up of 15 amino acids. DNA of the CDR3: TGTGCCAGCAGCTTGAAGGGACAGGGTTCCTACGAGCAGTACTTC. Translated, it gives CASSLKGQGSYEQYF.

The chain uses TRBV2 and TRBJ1-2; perhaps TRBD1 as D (5 bases). This CDR3 contains 12 residues. Germline assignment: CDR1 SNHLY and CDR2 FYNNEI. Trimming removed 11 bases at V and 4 bases at J, with 14 bases between. CDR3 nucleotides: TGTGCCTCCGTTGGCGGGGGCTATGGCTACACCTTC. Translating gives CASVGGGYGYTF.

This clone was observed once. The rearrangement uses TRBV13 and TRBJ1-1; a possible D gene is TRBD1 (5 bases). V gave up 2 bases and J gave up 11 bases, with 15 bases separating them. Germline V CDR1 and CDR2: PRHDT, FYEKMQ (reference sequence). The CDR3 sequence is 13 residues long. The CDR3, as DNA: TGTGCCAGCAGCTTACGGCAGGGAATATGGGCTTTCTTT. Translated: CASSLRQGIWAFF.

The chain links TRBV28 to TRBJ2-3; 8 bases map to TRBD2. This CDR3 comprises 18 residues. Trimming removed 4 bases from V and 3 bases from J; junction bases left unmatched: 15. Germline loops: CDR1 MDHEN, CDR2 SYDVKM. The CDR3 protein is CASSSPGGAYRGTDTQYF. As DNA, the CDR3 is TGTGCCAGCAGTTCCCCGGGAGGGGCGTATAGAGGGACAGATACGCAGTATTTT.